The source of this T cell receptor beta chain is a study of T-cell reconstitution after alpha-beta-depleted transplantation in children. Study-wide findings and caveats: T-cell counts and diversity at one year following transplant were attributed mainly to newly produced T cells. At around two months after transplant, the alpha-beta T cells were reportedly derived from several hundred expanded clones that came from non-depleted graft cells.

This clonotype came up many times. Its antigen remains unidentified. Construction of the TCRbeta library involved unique molecular identifiers. TCRdb re-called the PCR reads with MiXCR, one entry per CDR3 protein. The sample records over 200,000 distinct CDR3 sequences, 11% being singletons. Specimen: PBMCs, collected before TCRalphabeta/CD19-depleted stem cell transplant. The receptor was derived from a child younger than two with acute myeloid leukemia, due to receive a stem cell transplant.

The CDR3 region is CASSYTQGTGAYEQYF. The CDR3 coding sequence is TGTGCCAGCAGTTACACACAGGGGACGGGAGCCTACGAGCAGTACTTC. The genes are TRBV6-2 or TRBV6-3 and TRBJ2-7, with D perhaps matching TRBD1 (7 bases). CDR3 size: 16 residues. V lost 2 bases and J lost 2, with 16 bases in between. CDR1 MNHEY and CDR2 SVGEGT come from the germline V gene.